The 3 T cell receptor beta chains listed next were all sequenced from one sample in a study of control samples from healthy donors and cancer patients. The table came from immunoSEQ multiplex PCR; TCRdb's copy has only in-frame clones and leaves some out. The sample gives 100,000 to 150,000 clones, about 88% of which show up once; approximately 3.2% is in the top ten. The sample was blood. Source of these receptors: a man aged 50 to 59 in good health.

As DNA, the CDR3 is TGTGCCAGCAGTTATGAACCGGGACAGGGCTACGAGCAGTACTTC. Translating it yields CASSYEPGQGYEQYF. The chain carries TRBV5-8 and TRBJ2-7, with 9 bases aligning to TRBD1. V was pared by 5 bases and J by 3 bases, with 9 bases of the junction left unmatched. Germline V gene lookup returns CDR1 SGHTS and CDR2 YDEGEE. This CDR3 spans 15 amino acids.

The gene calls are TRBV12-3 or TRBV12-4 and TRBJ2-4; D ambiguous. The CDR3 has 12 residues. Between the trimmed V and J ends, which lost 0 bases and 3 bases, there was a span of 0 bases. CDR3 sequence (DNA): TGTGCCAGCAGTTTAGCCAAAAACATTCAGTACTTC. Protein sequence: CASSLAKNIQYF.

The gene calls are TRBV4-1 and TRBJ1-3; D unresolved. The CDR3 runs 13 residues. Trimming removed 2 bases from V and 3 bases from J, with 5 bases in between. The germline V gene encodes CDR1 MGHRA and CDR2 YSYEKL. The CDR3 sequence: CASSQLIGNTIYF. In nucleotides, the CDR3 is TGCGCCAGCAGCCAACTAATTGGAAACACCATATATTTT.